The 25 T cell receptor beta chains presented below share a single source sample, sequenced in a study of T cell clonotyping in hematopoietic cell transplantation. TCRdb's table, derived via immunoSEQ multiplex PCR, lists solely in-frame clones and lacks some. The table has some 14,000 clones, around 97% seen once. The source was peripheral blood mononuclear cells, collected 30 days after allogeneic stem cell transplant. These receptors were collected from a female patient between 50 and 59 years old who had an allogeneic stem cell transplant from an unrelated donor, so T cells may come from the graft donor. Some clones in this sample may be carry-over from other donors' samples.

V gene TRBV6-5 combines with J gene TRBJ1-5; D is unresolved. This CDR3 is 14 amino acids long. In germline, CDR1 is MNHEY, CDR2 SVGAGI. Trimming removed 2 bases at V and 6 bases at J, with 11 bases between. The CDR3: CASSYEEGVQPQHF. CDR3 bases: TGTGCCAGCAGTTACGAGGAGGGAGTTCAGCCCCAGCATTTT.

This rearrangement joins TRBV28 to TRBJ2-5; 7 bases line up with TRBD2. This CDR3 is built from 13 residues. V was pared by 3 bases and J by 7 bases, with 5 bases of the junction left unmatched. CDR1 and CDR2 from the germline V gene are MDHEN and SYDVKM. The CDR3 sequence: CASSFRLAGTQYF. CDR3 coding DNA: TGTGCCAGCAGTTTCAGACTAGCAGGGACCCAGTACTTC.

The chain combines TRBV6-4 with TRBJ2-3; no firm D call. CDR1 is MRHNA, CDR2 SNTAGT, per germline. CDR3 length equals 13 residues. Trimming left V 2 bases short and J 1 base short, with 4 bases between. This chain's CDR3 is CASSDRGTDTQYF. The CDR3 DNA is TGTGCCAGCAGTGACAGGGGCACAGATACGCAGTATTTT.

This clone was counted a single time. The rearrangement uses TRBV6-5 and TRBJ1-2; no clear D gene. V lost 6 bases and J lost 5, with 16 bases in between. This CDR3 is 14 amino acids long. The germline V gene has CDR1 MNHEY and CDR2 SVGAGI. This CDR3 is CASSPGGRAYGYTF. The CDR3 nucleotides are TGTGCCAGCAGCCCCGGCGGGAGGGCTTATGGCTACACCTTC.

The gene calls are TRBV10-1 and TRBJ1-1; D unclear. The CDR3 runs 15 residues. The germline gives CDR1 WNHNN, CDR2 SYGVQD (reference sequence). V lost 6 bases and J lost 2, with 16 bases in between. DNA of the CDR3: TGCGCCAGCAGAGCAGGCGGCCCGGGAAACACTGAAGCTTTCTTT. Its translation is CASRAGGPGNTEAFF.

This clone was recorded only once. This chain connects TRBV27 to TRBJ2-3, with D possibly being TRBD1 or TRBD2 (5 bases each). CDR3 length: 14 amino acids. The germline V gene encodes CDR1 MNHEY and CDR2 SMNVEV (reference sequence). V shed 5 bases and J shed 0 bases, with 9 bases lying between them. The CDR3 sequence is CASSVRESTDTQYF. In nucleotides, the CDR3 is TGTGCCAGCAGTGTCAGGGAGAGCACAGATACGCAGTATTTT.

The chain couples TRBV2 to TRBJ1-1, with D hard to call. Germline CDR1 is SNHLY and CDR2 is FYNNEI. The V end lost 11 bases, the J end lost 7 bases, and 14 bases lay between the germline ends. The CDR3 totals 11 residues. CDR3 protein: CARIRLHEAFF. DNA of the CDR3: TGTGCCCGTATCCGCCTACATGAAGCTTTCTTT.

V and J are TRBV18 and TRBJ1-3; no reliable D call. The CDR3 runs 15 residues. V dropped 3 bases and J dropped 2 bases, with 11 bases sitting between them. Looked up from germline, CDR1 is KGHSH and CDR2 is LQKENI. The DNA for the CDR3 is TGTGCCAGCTCACCTCCCGAGGGTACTGGAAACACCATATATTTT. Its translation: CASSPPEGTGNTIYF. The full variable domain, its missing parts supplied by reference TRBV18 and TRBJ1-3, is NAGVMQNPRHLVRRRGQEARLRCSPMKGHSHVYWYRQLPEEGLKFMVYLQKENIIDESGMPKERFSAEFPKEGPSILRIQQVVRGDSAAYFCASSPPEGTGNTIYFGEGSWLTVV.

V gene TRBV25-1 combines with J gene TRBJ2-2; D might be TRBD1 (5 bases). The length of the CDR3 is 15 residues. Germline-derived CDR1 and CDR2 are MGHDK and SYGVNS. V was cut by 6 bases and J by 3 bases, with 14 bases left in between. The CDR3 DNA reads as TGTGCCAGCAGCGCTATAGACAGAGACACCGGGGAGCTGTTTTTT. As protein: CASSAIDRDTGELFF.

CDR3 amino acids: CASSFRFSYEQYF. As DNA, the CDR3 is TGTGCCAGCAGCTTCCGTTTCTCCTACGAGCAGTACTTC. The rearrangement links TRBV11-1 to TRBJ2-7; D not certain. The CDR3 length is 13 residues. Trimming cost V 3 bases and J 0 bases, with 6 bases left between them. Germline loops: CDR1 SGHAT, CDR2 FQDESV (reference sequence).

In DNA form, the CDR3 reads TGTGCGGGGGGGAGGGAGAACTATGGCTACACCTTC. Amino acids: CAGGRENYGYTF. V usage is TRBV5-4 and J usage is TRBJ1-2, with a tentative D call TRBD1 (5 bases). The CDR3 has 12 amino acids. Germline CDR1 reads SGHNT; CDR2 reads YYREEE (reference sequence).

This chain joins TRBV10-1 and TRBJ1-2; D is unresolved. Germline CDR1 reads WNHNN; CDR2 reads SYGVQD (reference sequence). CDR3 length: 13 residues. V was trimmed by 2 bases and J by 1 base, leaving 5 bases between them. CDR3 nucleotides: TGCGCCAGCAGTGAGGGACTTAACTATGGCTACACCTTC. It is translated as CASSEGLNYGYTF.

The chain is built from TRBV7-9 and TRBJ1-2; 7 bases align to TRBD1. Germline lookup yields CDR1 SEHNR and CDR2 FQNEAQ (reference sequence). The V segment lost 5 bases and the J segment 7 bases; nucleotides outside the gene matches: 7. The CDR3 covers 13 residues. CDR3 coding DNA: TGTGCCAGCAGCCCTAGGGGGCGCCGTGGCTACACCTTC. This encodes CASSPRGRRGYTF. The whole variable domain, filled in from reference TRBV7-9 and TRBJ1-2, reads DTGVSQNPRHKITKRGQNVTFRCDPISEHNRLYWYRQTLGQGPEFLTYFQNEAQLEKSRLLSDRFSAERPKGSFSTLEIQRTEQGDSAMYLCASSPRGRRGYTFGSGTRLTVV.

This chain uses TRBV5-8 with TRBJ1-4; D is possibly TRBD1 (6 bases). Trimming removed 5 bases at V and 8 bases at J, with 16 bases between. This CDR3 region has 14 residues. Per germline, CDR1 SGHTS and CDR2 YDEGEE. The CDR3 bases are TGTGCCAGCAGGTCGGCAGGGGCGGGGGAAAAACTGTTTTTT. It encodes CASRSAGAGEKLFF.

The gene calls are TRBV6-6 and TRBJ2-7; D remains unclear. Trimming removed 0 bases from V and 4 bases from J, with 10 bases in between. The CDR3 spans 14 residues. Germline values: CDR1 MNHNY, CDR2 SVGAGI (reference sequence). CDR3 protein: CASSYSPDLYEQYF. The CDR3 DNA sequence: TGTGCCAGCAGTTACTCGCCAGATCTTTACGAGCAGTACTTC.

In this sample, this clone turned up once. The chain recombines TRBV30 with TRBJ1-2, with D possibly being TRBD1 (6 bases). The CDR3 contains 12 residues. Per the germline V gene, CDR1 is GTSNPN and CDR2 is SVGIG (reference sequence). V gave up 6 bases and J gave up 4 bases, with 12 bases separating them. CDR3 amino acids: CACRGFAYGYTF. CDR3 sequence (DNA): TGTGCCTGCAGGGGTTTCGCCTATGGCTACACCTTC.

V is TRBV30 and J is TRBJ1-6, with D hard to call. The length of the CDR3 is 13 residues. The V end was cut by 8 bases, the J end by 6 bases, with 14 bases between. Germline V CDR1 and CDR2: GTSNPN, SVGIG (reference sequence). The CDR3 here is CAVWKTLNSPLHF. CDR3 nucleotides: TGTGCCGTATGGAAAACACTTAATTCACCCCTCCACTTT. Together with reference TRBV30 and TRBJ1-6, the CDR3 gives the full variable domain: SQTIHQWPATLVQPVGSPLSLECTVEGTSNPNLYWYRQAAGRGLQLLFYSVGIGQISSEVPQNLSASRPQDRQFILSSKKLLLSDSGFYLCAVWKTLNSPLHFGNGTRLTVT.

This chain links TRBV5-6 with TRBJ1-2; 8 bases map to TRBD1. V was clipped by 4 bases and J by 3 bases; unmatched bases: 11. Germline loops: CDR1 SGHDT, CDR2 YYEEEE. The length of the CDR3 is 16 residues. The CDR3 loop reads CASSPDFRGRDYGYTF. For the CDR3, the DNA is TGTGCCAGCAGCCCGGACTTCAGGGGGCGCGACTATGGCTACACCTTC. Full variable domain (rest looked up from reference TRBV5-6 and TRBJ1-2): DAGVTQSPTHLIKTRGQQVTLRCSPKSGHDTVSWYQQALGQGPQFIFQYYEEEERQRGNFPDRFSGHQFPNYSSELNVNALLLGDSALYLCASSPDFRGRDYGYTFGSGTRLTVV.

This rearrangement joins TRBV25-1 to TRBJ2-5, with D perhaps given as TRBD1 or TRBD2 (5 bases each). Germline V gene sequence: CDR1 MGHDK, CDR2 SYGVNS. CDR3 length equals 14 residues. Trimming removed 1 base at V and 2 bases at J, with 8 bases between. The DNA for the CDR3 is TGTGCCAGCAGTGAATTGGGGACGCAAGAGACCCAGTACTTC. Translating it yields CASSELGTQETQYF.

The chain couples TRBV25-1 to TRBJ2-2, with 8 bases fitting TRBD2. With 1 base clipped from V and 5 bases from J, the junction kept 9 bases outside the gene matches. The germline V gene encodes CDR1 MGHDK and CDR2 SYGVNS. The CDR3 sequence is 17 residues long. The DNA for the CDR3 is TGTGCCAGCAGTGAATCTTACTTGACTAGCGATACCGGGGAGCTGTTTTTT. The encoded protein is CASSESYLTSDTGELFF.

CDR3 coding DNA: TGTGCCAGCAGTCCCACTTACGGAAACACCATATATTTT. This sequence encodes CASSPTYGNTIYF. This chain connects TRBV6-5 to TRBJ1-3; D unclear. CDR1 and CDR2 from the germline V gene are MNHEY and SVGAGI. The CDR3 is made up of 13 amino acids. With 5 bases removed from V and 4 bases from J, the gap between germline ends came to 9 bases.

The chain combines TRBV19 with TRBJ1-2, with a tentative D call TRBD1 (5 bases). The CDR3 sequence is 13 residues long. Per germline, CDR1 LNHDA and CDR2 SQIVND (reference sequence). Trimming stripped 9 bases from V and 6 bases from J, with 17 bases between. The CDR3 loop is CASSDTGEDGYTF. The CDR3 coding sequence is TGTGCCAGCTCGGACACCGGGGAAGATGGCTACACCTTC. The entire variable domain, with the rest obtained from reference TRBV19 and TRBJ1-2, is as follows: DGGITQSPKYLFRKEGQNVTLSCEQNLNHDAMYWYRQDPGQGLRLIYYSQIVNDFQKGDIAEGYSVSREKKESFPLTVTSAQKNPTAFYLCASSDTGEDGYTFGSGTRLTVV.

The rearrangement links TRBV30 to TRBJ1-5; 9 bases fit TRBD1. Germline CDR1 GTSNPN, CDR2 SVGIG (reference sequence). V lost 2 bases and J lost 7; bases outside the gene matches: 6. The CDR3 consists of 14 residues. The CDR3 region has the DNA TGTGCCTGGAGTATTATGACAGGGGGGCAGCCCCAGCATTTT. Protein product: CAWSIMTGGQPQHF. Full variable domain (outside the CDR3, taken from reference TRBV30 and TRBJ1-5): SQTIHQWPATLVQPVGSPLSLECTVEGTSNPNLYWYRQAAGRGLQLLFYSVGIGQISSEVPQNLSASRPQDRQFILSSKKLLLSDSGFYLCAWSIMTGGQPQHFGDGTRLSIL.

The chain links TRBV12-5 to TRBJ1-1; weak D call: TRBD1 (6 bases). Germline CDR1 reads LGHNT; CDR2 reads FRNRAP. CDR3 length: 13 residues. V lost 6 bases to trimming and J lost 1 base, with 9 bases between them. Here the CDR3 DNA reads TGTGCTAGTGGGTCGACAGGGAACACTGAAGCTTTCTTT. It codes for CASGSTGNTEAFF.

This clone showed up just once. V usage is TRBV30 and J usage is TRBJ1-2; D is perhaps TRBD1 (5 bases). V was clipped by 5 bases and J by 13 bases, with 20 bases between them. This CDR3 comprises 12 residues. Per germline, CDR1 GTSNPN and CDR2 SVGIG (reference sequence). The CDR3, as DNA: TGTGCCTGGTCCTATAAATCAGGGCTAGGCACCTTC. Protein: CAWSYKSGLGTF.